Sequencing of this TCR beta chain was carried out in a study of blood T cell repertoires in COVID-19. Germline V lookup: CDR1 SGHVS, CDR2 FQNEAQ. The CDR3 runs to 15 residues. The V gene end was trimmed by 5 bases and the J gene end by 4 bases; junction bases not matched to a gene: 6. Generated by immunoSEQ multiplex PCR, the TCRdb table keeps only in-frame clones and is missing some. Of under 350,000 clones in the sample, 80% to 90% are singletons; the top ten hold approximately 4.6%. The TCR sequence derives from a woman aged 40 to 50 with acute COVID-19. J is TRBJ1-4 and V is TRBV7-8; 8 positions match TRBD1. Sequencing input: PBMCs or T cells enriched from blood (not recorded which). As DNA, the CDR3 is TGTGCCAGCAGCCCACTGACAGGGGTTAATGAAAAACTGTTTTTT. Translating it yields CASSPLTGVNEKLFF.